This is a list of T cell receptor beta chains from one sample in a study of radiation and T cells in renal cell carcinoma. Profiling relied on immunoSEQ multiplex PCR, and the TCRdb table lists in-frame clones only, not all of them. The table has some 110,000 clones, 80% to 85% seen once; the top ten hold around 3%. Material: blood, obtained from a patient whose treatment included radiotherapy and nephrectomy. These TCRs come from a woman in her sixties with renal cell carcinoma. CDR3s include the opening cysteine and the closing phenylalanine or tryptophan. A D gene is named only where the DNA matches it firmly. Clone size is given for some rows only: seen once, a few or many times, or a class if the clone is expanded.

clone_size: .
d_call: .
j_call: TRBJ2-7
v_call: TRBV9
cdr3_aa: CASSFSMADHEQYF
cdr3_nt: TGTGCCAGCAGCTTCTCAATGGCGGATCACGAGCAGTACTTC

clone_size: .
d_call: .
j_call: TRBJ1-1
v_call: TRBV5-1
cdr3_aa: CASSLVGLRGPNTEAFF
cdr3_nt: TGCGCCAGCAGCTTGGTGGGCTTGCGAGGTCCAAACACTGAAGCTTTCTTT

clone_size: .
d_call: .
j_call: TRBJ2-2
v_call: TRBV27
cdr3_aa: CASSPQGGGELFF
cdr3_nt: TGTGCCAGCAGTCCACAGGGAGGCGGGGAGCTGTTTTTT

clone_size: .
d_call: TRBD1
j_call: TRBJ1-1
v_call: TRBV27
cdr3_aa: CASSLLDRDYTEAFF
cdr3_nt: TGTGCCAGCAGCCTTCTAGACAGGGACTACACTGAAGCTTTCTTT

clone_size: .
d_call: TRBD1
j_call: TRBJ1-4
v_call: TRBV18
cdr3_aa: CASSSSGTGVLEKLFF
cdr3_nt: TGTGCCAGCTCATCATCCGGGACAGGGGTGCTAGAAAAACTGTTTTTT

clone_size: .
d_call: TRBD1
j_call: TRBJ2-5
v_call: TRBV7-2
cdr3_aa: CASTRQGSETQYF
cdr3_nt: TGTGCCAGCACCCGACAGGGTTCGGAGACCCAGTACTTC

clone_size: .
d_call: TRBD1
j_call: TRBJ1-2
v_call: TRBV10-1
cdr3_aa: CASSQDRVGYTF
cdr3_nt: TGCGCCAGCTCCCAGGACAGGGTTGGCTACACCTTC

clone_size: .
d_call: .
j_call: TRBJ2-7
v_call: TRBV9
cdr3_aa: CASSAPWANEQYF
cdr3_nt: TGTGCCAGCAGCGCGCCATGGGCAAACGAGCAGTACTTC

clone_size: .
d_call: .
j_call: TRBJ2-7
v_call: TRBV10-2
cdr3_aa: CASSEITSRGYEQYF
cdr3_nt: TGCGCCAGCAGTGAGATAACGAGCAGGGGCTACGAGCAGTACTTC

clone_size: .
d_call: TRBD1
j_call: TRBJ1-4
v_call: TRBV5-4
cdr3_aa: CASSSTGGEKLFF
cdr3_nt: TGTGCCAGCAGCTCGACAGGGGGTGAAAAACTGTTTTTT

clone_size: .
d_call: .
j_call: TRBJ1-4
v_call: TRBV6-5
cdr3_aa: CASSYSTQDEKLFF
cdr3_nt: TGTGCCAGCAGTTACTCGACCCAGGATGAAAAACTGTTTTTT

clone_size: .
d_call: TRBD2
j_call: TRBJ2-2
v_call: TRBV9
cdr3_aa: CASSVAAGGDTGELFF
cdr3_nt: TGTGCCAGCAGCGTAGCGGCGGGGGGAGACACCGGGGAGCTGTTTTTT

clone_size: .
d_call: .
j_call: TRBJ2-1
v_call: TRBV15
cdr3_aa: CATQGGSVNEQFF
cdr3_nt: TGTGCCACTCAGGGGGGCAGCGTCAATGAGCAGTTCTTC

clone_size: .
d_call: .
j_call: TRBJ1-1
v_call: TRBV10-3
cdr3_aa: CAISATRDTEAFF
cdr3_nt: TGTGCCATCAGCGCAACTAGGGACACTGAAGCTTTCTTT

clone_size: .
d_call: .
j_call: TRBJ2-7
v_call: TRBV27
cdr3_aa: CASSFAGVSEQYF
cdr3_nt: TGTGCCAGCAGCTTTGCAGGGGTCTCCGAGCAGTACTTC

clone_size: .
d_call: .
j_call: TRBJ2-5
v_call: TRBV7-9
cdr3_aa: CASSQRVETQYF
cdr3_nt: TGTGCCAGCAGCCAGCGCGTGGAGACCCAGTACTTC

clone_size: .
d_call: .
j_call: TRBJ2-5
v_call: TRBV5-8
cdr3_aa: CASSSRGSGGLQETQYF
cdr3_nt: TGTGCCAGCAGTTCCCGTGGATCTGGAGGGTTGCAAGAGACCCAGTACTTC

clone_size: .
d_call: TRBD2
j_call: TRBJ2-7
v_call: TRBV10-3
cdr3_aa: CAILAGGSLYEQYF
cdr3_nt: TGTGCCATCCTAGCGGGAGGGTCCCTCTACGAGCAGTACTTC

clone_size: .
d_call: .
j_call: TRBJ1-3
v_call: TRBV30
cdr3_aa: CARLGGEENTIYF
cdr3_nt: TGTGCCCGCCTGGGAGGGGAGGAGAACACCATATATTTT

clone_size: .
d_call: TRBD1
j_call: TRBJ1-2
v_call: TRBV19
cdr3_aa: CASSRQGRNYGYTF
cdr3_nt: TGTGCCAGTAGTAGACAGGGCCGGAACTATGGCTACACCTTC

clone_size: few
d_call: .
j_call: TRBJ2-2
v_call: TRBV2
cdr3_aa: CASRGQYTGELFF
cdr3_nt: TGTGCCAGCAGGGGGCAGTACACCGGGGAGCTGTTTTTT

clone_size: .
d_call: .
j_call: TRBJ2-4
v_call: TRBV11-3
cdr3_aa: CASSLAGDNIQYF
cdr3_nt: TGTGCCAGCAGCTTAGCAGGGGACAACATTCAGTACTTC

clone_size: .
d_call: TRBD2
j_call: TRBJ2-2
v_call: TRBV14
cdr3_aa: CASSQLLAGVAGELFF
cdr3_nt: TGTGCCAGCAGCCAACTGTTAGCGGGAGTAGCCGGGGAGCTGTTTTTT

clone_size: .
d_call: .
j_call: TRBJ1-4
v_call: TRBV14
cdr3_aa: CASSQREKLFF
cdr3_nt: TGTGCCAGCAGCCAACGAGAAAAACTGTTTTTT

clone_size: .
d_call: TRBD1
j_call: TRBJ1-5
v_call: TRBV6-6
cdr3_aa: CASRIRGLGNQPQHF
cdr3_nt: TGTGCCAGCAGGATCAGGGGGCTGGGCAATCAGCCCCAGCATTTT

clone_size: .
d_call: TRBD1
j_call: TRBJ1-2
v_call: TRBV7-2
cdr3_aa: CASSFIQGQGYTF
cdr3_nt: TGTGCCAGCAGCTTTATCCAGGGACAGGGCTACACCTTC

clone_size: .
d_call: TRBD1
j_call: TRBJ2-5
v_call: TRBV19
cdr3_aa: CASSQGAEETQYF
cdr3_nt: TGTGCCAGTAGTCAGGGGGCCGAAGAGACCCAGTACTTC

clone_size: .
d_call: .
j_call: TRBJ1-5
v_call: TRBV7-3
cdr3_aa: CASSLNAPDNQPQHF
cdr3_nt: TGTGCCAGCAGCTTAAATGCCCCAGACAATCAGCCCCAGCATTTT

clone_size: .
d_call: .
j_call: TRBJ1-6
v_call: TRBV2
cdr3_aa: CASCDFPGTKINSPLHF
cdr3_nt: TGTGCCAGCTGCGATTTTCCGGGAACCAAAATTAATTCACCCCTCCACTTT

clone_size: .
d_call: .
j_call: TRBJ2-5
v_call: TRBV9
cdr3_aa: CASSVGPGVQETQYF
cdr3_nt: TGTGCCAGCAGCGTAGGGCCGGGAGTCCAAGAGACCCAGTACTTC

clone_size: .
d_call: .
j_call: TRBJ1-2
v_call: TRBV11-2
cdr3_aa: CATRGPANYGYTF
cdr3_nt: TGTGCCACGAGGGGTCCAGCTAACTATGGCTACACCTTC

clone_size: .
d_call: .
j_call: TRBJ2-1
v_call: TRBV6-6
cdr3_aa: CASSLGDGVNYNEQFF
cdr3_nt: TGTGCCAGCAGTCTGGGGGACGGGGTTAACTACAATGAGCAGTTCTTC

clone_size: .
d_call: .
j_call: TRBJ2-1
v_call: TRBV7-7
cdr3_aa: CASSLGQNNEQFF
cdr3_nt: TGTGCTAGCAGCTTAGGACAGAACAATGAGCAGTTCTTC

clone_size: once
d_call: .
j_call: TRBJ1-2
v_call: TRBV28
cdr3_aa: CASSPRGVYGYTF
cdr3_nt: TGTGCCAGTTCACCTCGCGGGGTCTATGGCTACACCTTC

clone_size: .
d_call: TRBD2
j_call: TRBJ2-3
v_call: TRBV5-1
cdr3_aa: CASSLALAEDTQYF
cdr3_nt: TGCGCCAGCAGCTTGGCACTAGCGGAAGATACGCAGTATTTT

clone_size: .
d_call: .
j_call: TRBJ1-1
v_call: TRBV9
cdr3_aa: CASSPGTRNTEAFF
cdr3_nt: TGTGCCAGCAGCCCCGGGACCAGGAACACTGAAGCTTTCTTT

clone_size: .
d_call: .
j_call: TRBJ2-3
v_call: TRBV5-4
cdr3_aa: CASSLQEDTQYF
cdr3_nt: TGTGCCAGCAGCTTGCAGGAAGATACGCAGTATTTT

clone_size: .
d_call: .
j_call: TRBJ1-4
v_call: TRBV7-9
cdr3_aa: CASSRRNMGLEKLFF
cdr3_nt: TGTGCCAGCAGTCGCCGGAATATGGGACTTGAAAAACTGTTTTTT

clone_size: .
d_call: .
j_call: TRBJ2-1
v_call: TRBV6-1
cdr3_aa: CASSEINPVVSRTLYNEQFF
cdr3_nt: TGTGCCAGCAGTGAAATCAACCCCGTTGTTTCCCGGACACTGTACAATGAGCAGTTCTTC

clone_size: .
d_call: TRBD1
j_call: TRBJ1-4
v_call: TRBV11-2
cdr3_aa: CASSLDRGGEKLFF
cdr3_nt: TGTGCCAGCAGCTTAGACAGGGGGGGAGAAAAACTGTTTTTT

clone_size: once
d_call: .
j_call: TRBJ2-7
v_call: TRBV4-1
cdr3_aa: CASSQLPDGGQLSYEQYF
cdr3_nt: TGCGCCAGCAGCCAACTTCCCGACGGGGGACAGCTATCCTACGAGCAGTACTTC

clone_size: .
d_call: .
j_call: TRBJ1-1
v_call: TRBV29-1
cdr3_aa: CSVAADGGNTEAFF
cdr3_nt: TGCAGCGTCGCCGCTGACGGAGGTAACACTGAAGCTTTCTTT

clone_size: .
d_call: TRBD1
j_call: TRBJ2-7
v_call: TRBV11-2
cdr3_aa: CASTEGQGGHEQYF
cdr3_nt: TGTGCCAGCACCGAGGGACAGGGGGGCCACGAGCAGTACTTC

clone_size: .
d_call: .
j_call: TRBJ1-1
v_call: TRBV15
cdr3_aa: CATSRDRAGNTEAFF
cdr3_nt: TGTGCCACCAGCAGAGATCGAGCGGGAAACACTGAAGCTTTCTTT

clone_size: .
d_call: .
j_call: TRBJ1-5
v_call: TRBV2
cdr3_aa: CASSKFKSNQPQHF
cdr3_nt: TGTGCCAGCAGCAAGTTCAAAAGCAATCAGCCCCAGCATTTT

clone_size: .
d_call: TRBD2
j_call: TRBJ2-7
v_call: TRBV11-2
cdr3_aa: CASSSGLAGGYEQYF
cdr3_nt: TGTGCCAGCAGCTCGGGACTAGCGGGGGGTTACGAGCAGTACTTC

clone_size: few
d_call: TRBD1
j_call: TRBJ1-2
v_call: TRBV10-3
cdr3_aa: CAIGTGGFNYGYTF
cdr3_nt: TGTGCCATCGGGACAGGAGGGTTCAACTATGGCTACACCTTC

clone_size: .
d_call: .
j_call: TRBJ1-1
v_call: TRBV29-1
cdr3_aa: CSVDWVAGRTNTEAFF
cdr3_nt: TGCAGCGTTGATTGGGTAGCAGGACGGACCAACACTGAAGCTTTCTTT

clone_size: .
d_call: TRBD1
j_call: TRBJ1-3
v_call: TRBV28
cdr3_aa: CASSVGTGGLGTIYF
cdr3_nt: TGTGCCAGCAGTGTCGGTACAGGGGGCCTCGGAACCATATATTTT